This T cell receptor beta chain was profiled in a study of technical replicates of blood from a few donors. Clones were read by immunoSEQ multiplex PCR, and TCRdb kept only the in-frame ones, dropping some. The table lists fewer than 80,000 clones, around nine tenths of them singletons, with approximately 5% in the top ten. Unmatched junction bases numbered 8, after V lost 5 bases and J lost 5 bases. Germline values: CDR1 SEHNR, CDR2 FQNEAQ (reference sequence). This CDR3 has 16 amino acids. The J gene is TRBJ2-5, the V gene TRBV7-9; 13 bases are shared with TRBD2. What was sequenced was PBMCs. The TCR sequence derives from a human donor in good health. Some clones in this sample may be carry-over from other donors' samples. The CDR3 loop reads CASSPRTSGSGETQYF. The CDR3 region has the DNA TGTGCCAGCAGCCCTCGGACTAGCGGGAGTGGGGAGACCCAGTACTTC. Complete variable domain (other parts from reference TRBV7-9 and TRBJ2-5): DTGVSQNPRHKITKRGQNVTFRCDPISEHNRLYWYRQTLGQGPEFLTYFQNEAQLEKSRLLSDRFSAERPKGSFSTLEIQRTEQGDSAMYLCASSPRTSGSGETQYFGPGTRLLVL.